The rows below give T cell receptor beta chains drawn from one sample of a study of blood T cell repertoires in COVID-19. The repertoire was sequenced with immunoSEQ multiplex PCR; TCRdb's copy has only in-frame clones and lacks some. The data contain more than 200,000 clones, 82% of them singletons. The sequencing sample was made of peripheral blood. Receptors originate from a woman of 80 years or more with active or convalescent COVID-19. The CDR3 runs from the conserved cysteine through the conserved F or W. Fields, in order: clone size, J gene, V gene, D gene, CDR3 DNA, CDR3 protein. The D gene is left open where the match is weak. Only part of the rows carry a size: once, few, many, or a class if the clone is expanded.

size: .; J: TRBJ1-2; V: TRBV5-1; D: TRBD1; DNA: TGCGCCAGCAGCCCAGGACAGGGGCACTATGGCTACACCTTC; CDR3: CASSPGQGHYGYTF
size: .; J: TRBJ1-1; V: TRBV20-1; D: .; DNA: TGCAGTGCTAGAGATTTCAGTGAAGCTTTCTTT; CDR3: CSARDFSEAFF
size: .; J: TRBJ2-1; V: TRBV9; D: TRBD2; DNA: TGTGCCAGCAGCGTCCGGGAGGGCCACGTCAATGAGCAGTTCTTC; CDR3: CASSVREGHVNEQFF
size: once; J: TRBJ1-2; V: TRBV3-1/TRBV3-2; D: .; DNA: TGTGCCAGCAGCCCCGTCTTCGGCAGGTCTGCTAACTATGGCTACACCTTC; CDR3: CASSPVFGRSANYGYTF
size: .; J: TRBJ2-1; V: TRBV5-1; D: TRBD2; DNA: TGCGCCAGCAGCTTATCCACTAGCGGGAGCTCCTACAATGAGCAGTTCTTC; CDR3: CASSLSTSGSSYNEQFF
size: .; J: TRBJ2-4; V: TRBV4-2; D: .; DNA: TGTGCCAGCAGATACCTTACAGGGTCTGGAGCCAAAAACATTCAGTACTTC; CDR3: CASRYLTGSGAKNIQYF
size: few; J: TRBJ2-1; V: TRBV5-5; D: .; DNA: TGTGCCAGCAGCGTCCGGGACTCTTCTTACAATGAGCAGTTCTTC; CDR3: CASSVRDSSYNEQFF
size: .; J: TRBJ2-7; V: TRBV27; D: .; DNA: TGTGCCAGCAGGCCCTATAAGGCGGGGCGTCAACTGGAGCAGTACTTC; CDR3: CASRPYKAGRQLEQYF
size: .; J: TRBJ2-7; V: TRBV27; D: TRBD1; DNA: TGTGCCAGCAGTAAACAGGGGATTACCTACGAGCAGTACTTC; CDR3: CASSKQGITYEQYF
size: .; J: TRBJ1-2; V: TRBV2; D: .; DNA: TGTGCCAGCAGTGAAGCCATCAGGGTTAATGGCTACACCTTC; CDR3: CASSEAIRVNGYTF
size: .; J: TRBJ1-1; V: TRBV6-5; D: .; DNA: TGTGCCAGCAGTACCAGGGTTCGGAACACTGAAGCTTTCTTT; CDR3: CASSTRVRNTEAFF
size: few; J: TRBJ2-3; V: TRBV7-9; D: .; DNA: TGTGCCAGCAGCCCAAGCCCCCAAACTAATTTCCCAGATACGCAGTATTTT; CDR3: CASSPSPQTNFPDTQYF
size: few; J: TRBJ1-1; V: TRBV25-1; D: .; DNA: TGTGCCAGCAGATGGGACACCGAGAAAGCTTTCTTT; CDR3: CASRWDTEKAFF
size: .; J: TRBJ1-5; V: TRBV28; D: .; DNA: TGTGCCAGCAGGAGGGGCAATCAGCCCCAGCATTTT; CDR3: CASRRGNQPQHF
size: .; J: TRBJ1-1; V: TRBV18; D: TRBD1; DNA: TGTGCCAGCTCCATGGGACAGGAGATGGGAGCTTTCTTT; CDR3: CASSMGQEMGAFF
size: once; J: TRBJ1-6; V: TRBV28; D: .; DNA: TGTGCCTCGGGAGGGGAGCCCTATAATTCACCCCTCCACTTT; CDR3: CASGGEPYNSPLHF